The clone carrying this TCR beta chain was counted once. This sample stems from a study of T cell responses to AZD1222 COVID-19 vaccine. The method was immunoSEQ multiplex PCR; TCRdb's version includes in-frame clones alone and lacks a portion of them. The sample lists 150,000 or so clones; more than 90% were seen once. Germline V lookup: CDR1 LNHDA, CDR2 SQIVND (reference sequence). V lost 7 bases and J lost 0, with 4 bases in between. This CDR3 has 12 residues. The rearrangement uses TRBV19 and TRBJ1-3; D is unclear. This material consisted of peripheral blood, taken on day 0 of AZD1222 vaccination. The receptor's source is an adult in good health. CDR3 sequence (DNA): TGTGCCAGTACAGTCTCTGGAAACACCATATATTTT. Residues: CASTVSGNTIYF.